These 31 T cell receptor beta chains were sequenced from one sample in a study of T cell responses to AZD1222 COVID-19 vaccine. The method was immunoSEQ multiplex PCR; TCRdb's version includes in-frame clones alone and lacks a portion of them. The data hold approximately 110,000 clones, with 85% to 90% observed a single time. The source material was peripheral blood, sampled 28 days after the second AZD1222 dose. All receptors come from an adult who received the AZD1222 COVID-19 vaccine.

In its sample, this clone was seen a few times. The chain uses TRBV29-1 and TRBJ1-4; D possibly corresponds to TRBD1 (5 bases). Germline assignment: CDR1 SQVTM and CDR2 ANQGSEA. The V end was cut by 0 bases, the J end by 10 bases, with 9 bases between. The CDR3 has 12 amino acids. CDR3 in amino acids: CSVEEGPGKLFF. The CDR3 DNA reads TGCAGCGTTGAAGAGGGGCCAGGAAAACTGTTTTTT.

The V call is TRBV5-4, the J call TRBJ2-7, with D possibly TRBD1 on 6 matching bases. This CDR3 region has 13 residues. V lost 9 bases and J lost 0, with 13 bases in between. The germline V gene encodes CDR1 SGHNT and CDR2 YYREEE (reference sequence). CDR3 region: CATKVGGSYEQYF. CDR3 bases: TGTGCCACCAAAGTAGGGGGCTCCTACGAGCAGTACTTC.

CDR3 in DNA: TGTGCCAGCAGTTACGAGTGGGGCGGTGGAAACACCATATATTTT. The encoded protein is CASSYEWGGGNTIYF. The chain has TRBV6-5 and TRBJ1-3; a possible D gene is TRBD1 (5 bases). The germline CDR1 and CDR2 sequences are MNHEY and SVGAGI. V lost 2 bases and J lost 3, with 11 bases in between. The CDR3 consists of 15 residues.

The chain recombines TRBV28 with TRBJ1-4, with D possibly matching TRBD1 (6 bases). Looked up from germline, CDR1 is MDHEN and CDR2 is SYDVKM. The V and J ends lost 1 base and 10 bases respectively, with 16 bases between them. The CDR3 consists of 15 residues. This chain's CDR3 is CASSLYSRGQGKLFF. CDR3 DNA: TGTGCCAGCAGTTTATACAGCAGGGGTCAGGGAAAACTGTTTTTT.

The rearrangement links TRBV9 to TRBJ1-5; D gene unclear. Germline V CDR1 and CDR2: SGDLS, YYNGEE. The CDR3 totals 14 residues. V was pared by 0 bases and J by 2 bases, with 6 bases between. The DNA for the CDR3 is TGTGCCAGCAGCGTAGGGACGGGCAATCAGCCCCAGCATTTT. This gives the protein CASSVGTGNQPQHF.

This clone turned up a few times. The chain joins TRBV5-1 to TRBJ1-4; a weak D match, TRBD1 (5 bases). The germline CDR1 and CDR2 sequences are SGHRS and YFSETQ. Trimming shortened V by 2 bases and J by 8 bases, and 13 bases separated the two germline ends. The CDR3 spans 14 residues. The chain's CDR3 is CASSFQGVKEKLFF. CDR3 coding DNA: TGCGCCAGCAGCTTTCAGGGTGTGAAAGAAAAACTGTTTTTT.

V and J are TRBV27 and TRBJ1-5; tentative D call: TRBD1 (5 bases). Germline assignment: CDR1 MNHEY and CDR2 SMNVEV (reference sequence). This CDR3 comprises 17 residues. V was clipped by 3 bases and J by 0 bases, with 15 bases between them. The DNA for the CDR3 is TGTGCCAGCAGTTTCCGGGGGACTCGGCTTAGCAATCAGCCCCAGCATTTT. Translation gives CASSFRGTRLSNQPQHF.

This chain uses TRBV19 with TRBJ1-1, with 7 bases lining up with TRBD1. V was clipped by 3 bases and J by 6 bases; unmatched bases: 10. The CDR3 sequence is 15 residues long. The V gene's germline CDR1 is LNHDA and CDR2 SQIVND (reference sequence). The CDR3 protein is CASSIGAQGLPEAFF. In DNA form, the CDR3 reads TGTGCCAGTAGTATCGGAGCACAGGGGCTCCCTGAAGCTTTCTTT.

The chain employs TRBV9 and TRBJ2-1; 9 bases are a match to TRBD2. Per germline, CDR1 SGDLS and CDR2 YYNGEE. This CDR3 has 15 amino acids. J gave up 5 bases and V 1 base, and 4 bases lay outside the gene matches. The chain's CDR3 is CASSVSGGGDNEQFF. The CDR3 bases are TGTGCCAGCAGCGTATCAGGCGGGGGGGACAATGAGCAGTTCTTC.

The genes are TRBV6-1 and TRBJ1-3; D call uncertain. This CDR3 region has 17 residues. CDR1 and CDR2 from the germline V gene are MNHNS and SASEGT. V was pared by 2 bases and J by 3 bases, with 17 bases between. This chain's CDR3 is CASSEPPGRRFGNTIYF. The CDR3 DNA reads TGTGCCAGCAGTGAACCTCCTGGCAGGCGATTTGGAAACACCATATATTTT.

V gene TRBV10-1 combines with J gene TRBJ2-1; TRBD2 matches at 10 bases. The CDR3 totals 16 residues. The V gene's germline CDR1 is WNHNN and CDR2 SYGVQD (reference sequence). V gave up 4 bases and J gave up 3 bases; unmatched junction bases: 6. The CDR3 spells CASSGASGGLYNEQFF. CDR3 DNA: TGCGCCAGCAGTGGGGCTAGCGGGGGCCTCTACAATGAGCAGTTCTTC.

The CDR3 DNA sequence: TGTGCCTGGAGTGTAGGTAGGCACACCGGGGAGCTGTTTTTT. Amino acids: CAWSVGRHTGELFF. The chain recombines TRBV30 with TRBJ2-2; D remains ambiguous. There are 14 residues in the CDR3. Germline CDR1 reads GTSNPN; CDR2 reads SVGIG (reference sequence). Trimming cost V 0 bases and J 3 bases, with 8 bases left between them.

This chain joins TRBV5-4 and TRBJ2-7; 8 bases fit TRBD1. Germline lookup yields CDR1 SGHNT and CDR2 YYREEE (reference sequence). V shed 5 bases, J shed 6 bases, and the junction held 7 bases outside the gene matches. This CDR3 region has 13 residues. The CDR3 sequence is CASRLITGGEQYF. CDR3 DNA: TGTGCCAGCAGGCTGATAACAGGGGGCGAGCAGTACTTC.

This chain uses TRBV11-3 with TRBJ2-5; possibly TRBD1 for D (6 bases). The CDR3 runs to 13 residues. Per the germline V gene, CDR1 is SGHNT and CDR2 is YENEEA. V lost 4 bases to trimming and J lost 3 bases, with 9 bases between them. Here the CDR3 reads CASSSYREETQYF. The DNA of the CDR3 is TGTGCCAGCAGCTCATACAGGGAAGAGACCCAGTACTTC.

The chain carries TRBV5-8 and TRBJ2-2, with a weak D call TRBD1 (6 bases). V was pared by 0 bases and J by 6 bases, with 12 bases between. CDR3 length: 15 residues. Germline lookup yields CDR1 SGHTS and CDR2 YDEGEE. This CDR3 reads CASSLGARGAGELFF. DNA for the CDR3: TGTGCCAGCAGCTTGGGAGCCAGGGGAGCCGGGGAGCTGTTTTTT.

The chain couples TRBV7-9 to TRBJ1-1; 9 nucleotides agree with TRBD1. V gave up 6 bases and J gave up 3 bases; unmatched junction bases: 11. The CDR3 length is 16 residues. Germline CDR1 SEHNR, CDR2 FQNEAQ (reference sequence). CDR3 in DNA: TGTGCCAGCAGTCACCGACAGGGGGTTGTTGACACTGAAGCTTTCTTT. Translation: CASSHRQGVVDTEAFF.

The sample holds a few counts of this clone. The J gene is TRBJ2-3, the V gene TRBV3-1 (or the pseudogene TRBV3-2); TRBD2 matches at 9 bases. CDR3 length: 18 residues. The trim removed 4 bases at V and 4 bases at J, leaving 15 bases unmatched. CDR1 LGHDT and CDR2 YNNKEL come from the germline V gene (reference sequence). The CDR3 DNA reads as TGTGCCAGCAGCCCCCCCTGGGGGCGGGGGGGCCTCGCAGATACGCAGTATTTT. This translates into CASSPPWGRGGLADTQYF.

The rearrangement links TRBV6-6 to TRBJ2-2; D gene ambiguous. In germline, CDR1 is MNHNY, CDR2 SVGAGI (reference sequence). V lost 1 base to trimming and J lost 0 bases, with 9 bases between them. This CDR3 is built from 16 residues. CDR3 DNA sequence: TGTGCCAGCAGTTACTGGTCAGCGACGAACACCGGGGAGCTGTTTTTT. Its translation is CASSYWSATNTGELFF.

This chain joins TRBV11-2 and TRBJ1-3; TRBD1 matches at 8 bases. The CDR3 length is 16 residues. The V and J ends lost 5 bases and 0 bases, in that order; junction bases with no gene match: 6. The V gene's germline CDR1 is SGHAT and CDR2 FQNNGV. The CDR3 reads CASSPRGRVSGNTIYF. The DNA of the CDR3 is TGTGCCAGCAGCCCCAGGGGGCGAGTCTCTGGAAACACCATATATTTT.

The CDR3: CASSDGRGFGYGYTF. The CDR3 DNA is TGTGCCAGCAGCGACGGACGAGGATTCGGCTATGGCTACACCTTC. The chain employs TRBV5-8 and TRBJ1-2; D gene ambiguous. The V and J ends lost 4 bases and 4 bases respectively, with 17 bases between them. CDR1 SGHTS and CDR2 YDEGEE come from the germline V gene. The CDR3 covers 15 residues.

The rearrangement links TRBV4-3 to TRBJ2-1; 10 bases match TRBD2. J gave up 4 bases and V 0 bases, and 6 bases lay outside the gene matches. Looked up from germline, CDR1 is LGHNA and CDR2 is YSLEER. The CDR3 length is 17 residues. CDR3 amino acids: CASSQDRASGGYNEQFF. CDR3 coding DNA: TGCGCCAGCAGCCAAGATCGGGCTAGCGGGGGATACAATGAGCAGTTCTTC.

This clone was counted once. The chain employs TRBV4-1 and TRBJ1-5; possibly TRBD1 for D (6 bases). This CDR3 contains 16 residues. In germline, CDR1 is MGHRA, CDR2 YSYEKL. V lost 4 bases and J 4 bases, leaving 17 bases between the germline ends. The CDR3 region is CASSRNRQDPNQPQHF. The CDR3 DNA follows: TGCGCCAGCAGCCGCAACAGACAGGACCCTAATCAGCCCCAGCATTTT.

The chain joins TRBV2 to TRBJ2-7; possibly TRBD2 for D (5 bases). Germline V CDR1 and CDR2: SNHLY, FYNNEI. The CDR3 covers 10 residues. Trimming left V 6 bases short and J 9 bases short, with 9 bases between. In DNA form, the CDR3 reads TGTGCCAGCAGGGGAGTCGGGCAGTACTTC. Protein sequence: CASRGVGQYF.

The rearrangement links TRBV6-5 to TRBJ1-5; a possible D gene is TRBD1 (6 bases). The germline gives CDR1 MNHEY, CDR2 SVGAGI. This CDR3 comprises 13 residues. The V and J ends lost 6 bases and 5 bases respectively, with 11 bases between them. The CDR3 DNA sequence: TGTGCCAGCAGAACGACAGGAGATCAGCCCCAGCATTTT. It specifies CASRTTGDQPQHF.

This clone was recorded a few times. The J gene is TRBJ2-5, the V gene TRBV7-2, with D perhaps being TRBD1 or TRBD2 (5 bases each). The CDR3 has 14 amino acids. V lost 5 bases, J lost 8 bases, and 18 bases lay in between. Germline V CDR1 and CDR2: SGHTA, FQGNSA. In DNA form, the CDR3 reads TGTGCCAGCAGCCATAACAGGTTCCCGGGAACCCAGTACTTC. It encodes CASSHNRFPGTQYF.

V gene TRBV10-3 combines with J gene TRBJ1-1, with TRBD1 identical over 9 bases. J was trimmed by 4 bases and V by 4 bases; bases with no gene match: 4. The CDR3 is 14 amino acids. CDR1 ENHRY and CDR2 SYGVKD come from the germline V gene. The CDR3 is CAISASTGGTEAFF. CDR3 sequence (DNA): TGTGCCATCAGTGCTTCGACAGGGGGCACTGAAGCTTTCTTT.

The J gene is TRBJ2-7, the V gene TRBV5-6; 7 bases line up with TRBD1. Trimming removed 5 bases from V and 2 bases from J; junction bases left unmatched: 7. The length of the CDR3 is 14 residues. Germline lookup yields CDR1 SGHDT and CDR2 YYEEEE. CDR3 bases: TGTGCCAGCAGATATAGGGGACAGACCTACGAGCAGTACTTC. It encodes CASRYRGQTYEQYF.

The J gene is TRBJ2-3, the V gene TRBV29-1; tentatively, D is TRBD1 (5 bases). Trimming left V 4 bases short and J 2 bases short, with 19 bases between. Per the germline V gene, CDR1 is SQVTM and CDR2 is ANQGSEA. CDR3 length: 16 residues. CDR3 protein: CSVGFPGPGPTDTQYF. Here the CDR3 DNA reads TGCAGCGTTGGGTTCCCGGGCCCAGGGCCCACAGATACGCAGTATTTT.

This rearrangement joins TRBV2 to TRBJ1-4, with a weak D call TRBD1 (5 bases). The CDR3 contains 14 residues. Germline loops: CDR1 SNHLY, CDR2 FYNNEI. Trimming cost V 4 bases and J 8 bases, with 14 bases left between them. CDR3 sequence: CASSVRGGEEKLFF. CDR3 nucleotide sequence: TGTGCCAGCAGTGTTAGGGGAGGAGAGGAAAAACTGTTTTTT.

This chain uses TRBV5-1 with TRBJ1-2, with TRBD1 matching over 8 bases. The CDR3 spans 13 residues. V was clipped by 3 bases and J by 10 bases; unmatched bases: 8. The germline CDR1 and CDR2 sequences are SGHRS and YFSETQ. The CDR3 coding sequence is TGCGCCAGCAGCTCTGGACAGGGCGTAGACTACACCTTC. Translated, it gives CASSSGQGVDYTF.

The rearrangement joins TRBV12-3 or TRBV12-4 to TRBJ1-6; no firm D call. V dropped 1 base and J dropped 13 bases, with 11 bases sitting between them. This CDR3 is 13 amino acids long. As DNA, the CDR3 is TGTGCCAGCAGTTTAGGGCGTGGGGTCCCCCTCCACTTT. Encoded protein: CASSLGRGVPLHF.